The 20 T cell receptor beta chains below come from one sample, sequenced in a study of cytomegalovirus exposure and HLA in healthy donors (dated by TCRdb to 2015 to 2018). Library method: the immunoSEQ multiplex PCR assay. The multiplex PCR relied on a mix of 60 forward primers for TCR Vbeta segments and 13 reverse primers for TCR Jbeta segments. Sourced from immuneACCESS, this table was stored by TCRdb with only in-frame sequences that have V and J called. A share of the clones is absent; for the studies checked, an unresolved V gene accounts for under half, and the remainder has no known explanation. The table kept for this sample lists 70,000 to 100,000 clones. Clones ranked in the top ten supply around 5% of the sample. The sequenced sample consisted of PBMCs. These receptors were collected from a girl aged 5-17 years in good health and CMV-seropositive.

The V call is TRBV6-1, the J call TRBJ2-5; D perhaps matches TRBD1 (6 bases). The CDR3 loop spans 15 amino acids. Germline CDR1 and CDR2: MNHNS and SASEGT. Between the trimmed V and J ends, which lost 6 bases and 1 base, there was a span of 15 bases. This chain's CDR3 is CASSDLGQFQETQYF. CDR3 in DNA: TGTGCCAGCAGCGACTTGGGACAATTCCAAGAGACCCAGTACTTC.

The chain carries TRBV9 and TRBJ2-5, with TRBD2 as a possible D gene (6 bases). V dropped 3 bases and J dropped 0 bases, with 12 bases sitting between them. Germline loops: CDR1 SGDLS, CDR2 YYNGEE. This CDR3 has 15 residues. Here the CDR3 reads CASSAIAGYQETQYF. The CDR3 nucleotides are TGTGCCAGCAGCGCCATTGCGGGGTACCAAGAGACCCAGTACTTC. Full variable domain (outside the CDR3, taken from reference TRBV9 and TRBJ2-5): DSGVTQTPKHLITATGQRVTLRCSPRSGDLSVYWYQQSLDQGLQFLIQYYNGEERAKGNILERFSAQQFPDLHSELNLSSLELGDSALYFCASSAIAGYQETQYFGPGTRLLVL.

The chain couples TRBV27 to TRBJ2-3, with TRBD1 identical over 8 bases. Germline CDR1 MNHEY, CDR2 SMNVEV (reference sequence). The CDR3 is made up of 13 amino acids. V gave up 10 bases and J gave up 0 bases; unmatched junction bases: 3. The CDR3 sequence is CATNRGSTDTQYF. The DNA for the CDR3 is TGTGCCACCAACAGGGGGAGCACAGATACGCAGTATTTT.

The CDR3: CASSSLVSPYEQYF. In nucleotides, the CDR3 is TGTGCCAGTAGTTCCCTTGTGAGTCCCTACGAGCAGTACTTC. The genes are TRBV19 and TRBJ2-7; D gene unclear. The length of the CDR3 is 14 residues. The V end lost 5 bases, the J end lost 2 bases, and 13 bases lay between the germline ends. CDR1 and CDR2 from the germline V gene are LNHDA and SQIVND (reference sequence).

A note on this clone: The CDR3 does not end in the conserved phenylalanine or tryptophan, so this is likely a read error. The rearrangement uses TRBV15 and TRBJ2-7; TRBD1 agrees at 9 bases. With 8 bases clipped from V and 3 bases from J, the junction kept 8 bases outside the gene matches. From germline, CDR1 is LNHNV and CDR2 YYDKDF (reference sequence). This CDR3 is built from 14 residues. CDR3 sequence: CATPDRGGDYEQYA. The CDR3 nucleotides are TGTGCCACCCCTGACAGGGGGGGGGACTACGAGCAGTACGCC.

V gene TRBV9 combines with J gene TRBJ2-3; TRBD1 might be the D (6 bases). Deletions cut 4 bases from V and 0 bases from J, with 15 bases between. CDR1 is SGDLS and CDR2 is YYNGEE in the germline V gene. CDR3 size: 16 residues. The CDR3 reads CASSLLWTESTDTQYF. The CDR3 nucleotides are TGTGCCAGCAGCCTCCTGTGGACAGAAAGCACAGATACGCAGTATTTT.

V usage is TRBV4-1 and J usage is TRBJ2-5, with 10 bases identical to TRBD2. V lost 0 bases and J lost 6; bases outside the gene matches: 7. Germline CDR1 reads MGHRA; CDR2 reads YSYEKL. The CDR3 has 16 amino acids. The CDR3 bases are TGCGCCAGCAGCCAAGACGAGCGGGGGGGCCTGAAGACCCAGTACTTC. It yields the protein CASSQDERGGLKTQYF.

The V call is TRBV5-1, the J call TRBJ1-5, with D perhaps matching TRBD1 (6 bases). CDR1 SGHRS and CDR2 YFSETQ come from the germline V gene. The CDR3 spans 13 residues. V was shortened by 4 bases and J by 2 bases, with 7 bases between the two germline ends. CDR3 residues: CASSRTGNQPQHF. CDR3 coding DNA: TGCGCCAGCAGCAGGACAGGCAATCAGCCCCAGCATTTT.

The chain carries TRBV6-1 and TRBJ2-7, with D possibly being TRBD1 (6 bases). The CDR3 runs 13 residues. V shed 3 bases and J shed 2 bases, with 8 bases lying between them. Per the germline V gene, CDR1 is MNHNS and CDR2 is SASEGT. The CDR3 nucleotides read TGTGCCAGCAGTGAGGACAGAGCCTACGAGCAGTACGTC. This gives the protein CASSEDRAYEQYV.

The chain couples TRBV6-5 to TRBJ2-3; perhaps TRBD2 as D (6 bases). The germline V gene has CDR1 MNHEY and CDR2 SVGAGI. There are 13 residues in the CDR3. The V and J ends lost 7 bases and 4 bases respectively, with 12 bases between them. The CDR3 loop is CASTAGRADTQYF. The CDR3 DNA reads TGTGCCAGCACGGCGGGACGGGCAGATACGCAGTATTTT.

The V call is TRBV15, the J call TRBJ1-4; 7 bases map to TRBD1. The ends lost 4 bases at V and 2 bases at J; junction bases unmatched: 7. Germline CDR1 is LNHNV and CDR2 is YYDKDF (reference sequence). The CDR3 loop spans 16 amino acids. Here the CDR3 reads CATSKGRQGTNEKLFF. Here the CDR3 DNA reads TGTGCCACCAGCAAGGGGAGACAGGGCACTAATGAAAAACTGTTTTTT.

The gene calls are TRBV5-1 and TRBJ2-7; the match to TRBD1 covers 7 bases. The CDR3 extends over 14 amino acids. In germline, CDR1 is SGHRS, CDR2 YFSETQ. Trimming took 0 bases from V and 3 from J; bases not matched to a gene: 3. This CDR3 is CASSLEGTDYEQYV. CDR3 nucleotides: TGCGCCAGCAGCTTGGAAGGGACAGACTACGAGCAGTACGTC.

This rearrangement joins TRBV2 to TRBJ2-7; 7 nucleotides align to TRBD1. Germline V CDR1 and CDR2: SNHLY, FYNNEI. V gave up 10 bases and J gave up 4 bases; unmatched junction bases: 13. The CDR3 runs 14 residues. The DNA of the CDR3 is TGTGCCACCCTGACCAGACAGGGCGGGTACGAGCAGTACTTC. It encodes CATLTRQGGYEQYF.

CDR3 nucleotide sequence: TGTGCCAGCAGTGTATACAGGGTTTATGGCTACACCTTC. This codes for CASSVYRVYGYTF. This chain joins TRBV6-1 and TRBJ1-2; tentatively, D is TRBD1 (6 bases). Germline assignment: CDR1 MNHNS and CDR2 SASEGT. The CDR3 is made up of 13 amino acids. With 4 bases removed from V and 5 bases from J, the gap between germline ends came to 11 bases.

The V and J genes are TRBV6-1 and TRBJ2-5, with 8 bases matching TRBD2. Germline V lookup: CDR1 MNHNS, CDR2 SASEGT. This CDR3 region has 14 residues. The trim removed 5 bases at V and 2 bases at J, leaving 4 bases unmatched. Here the CDR3 DNA reads TGTGCCAGCAGTCCAGCGGGGGTACAAGAGACCCAGTACTTC. It codes for CASSPAGVQETQYF.

The gene calls are TRBV19 and TRBJ1-1; 10 bases align to TRBD1. CDR3 length: 15 residues. The J segment lost 5 bases and the V segment lost 0 bases, leaving 3 bases of the junction unmatched. Germline CDR1 reads LNHDA; CDR2 reads SQIVND (reference sequence). CDR3 loop: CASSIETGGRTEAFF. The CDR3, as DNA: TGTGCCAGTAGTATAGAGACAGGGGGCCGGACTGAAGCTTTCTTT.

The chain has TRBV29-1 and TRBJ2-1; D not certain. V dropped 2 bases and J dropped 0 bases, with 11 bases sitting between them. The CDR3 loop spans 15 amino acids. Germline V CDR1 and CDR2: SQVTM, ANQGSEA. The CDR3 sequence: CSVELRPSSYNEQFF. The DNA for the CDR3 is TGCAGCGTTGAACTTCGACCTAGCTCCTACAATGAGCAGTTCTTC.

As for this clone: The junction departs from the called germline gene at one end, perhaps through a read error. The chain is built from TRBV7-9 and TRBJ2-3; 8 bases fit TRBD2. This CDR3 region has 16 residues. Per germline, CDR1 SEHNR and CDR2 FQNEAQ (reference sequence). The DNA of the CDR3 is TGTGCCAGCAGCACGCGGGGCGGGGGGCGAGGAGATAAGCAGTATTTT. This gives the protein CASSTRGGGRGDKQYF.

The CDR3 DNA follows: TGTGCCATCAGTGGGACAGGGGATACTGGCTACACCTTC. It codes for CAISGTGDTGYTF. This chain uses TRBV10-3 with TRBJ1-2, with 9 positions matching TRBD1. V shed 4 bases and J 7 bases; nucleotides not matched to a gene: 4. The CDR3 spans 13 residues. The germline gives CDR1 ENHRY, CDR2 SYGVKD.

The V call is TRBV11-3, the J call TRBJ2-1; D is perhaps TRBD1 (6 bases). V was trimmed by 0 bases and J by 8 bases, leaving 11 bases between them. Germline CDR1 is SGHNT and CDR2 is YENEEA. The CDR3 extends over 14 amino acids. The CDR3 reads CASSLEQGFHEQFF. The CDR3 coding sequence is TGTGCCAGCAGCTTAGAACAGGGTTTCCATGAGCAGTTCTTC.